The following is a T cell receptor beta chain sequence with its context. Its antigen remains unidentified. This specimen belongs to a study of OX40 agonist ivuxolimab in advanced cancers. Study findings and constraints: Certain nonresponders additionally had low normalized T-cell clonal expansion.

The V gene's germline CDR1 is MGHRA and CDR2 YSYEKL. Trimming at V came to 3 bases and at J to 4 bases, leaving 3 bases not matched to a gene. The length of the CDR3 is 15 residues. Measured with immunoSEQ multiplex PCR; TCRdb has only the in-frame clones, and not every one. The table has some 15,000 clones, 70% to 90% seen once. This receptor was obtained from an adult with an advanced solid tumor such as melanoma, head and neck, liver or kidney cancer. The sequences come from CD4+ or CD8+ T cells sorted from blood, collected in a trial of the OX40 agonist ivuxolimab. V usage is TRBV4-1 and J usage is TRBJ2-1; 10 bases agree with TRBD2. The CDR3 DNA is TGCGCCAGCAGCCACAGGACTAGCGGTTACAATGAGCAGTTCTTC. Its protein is CASSHRTSGYNEQFF.